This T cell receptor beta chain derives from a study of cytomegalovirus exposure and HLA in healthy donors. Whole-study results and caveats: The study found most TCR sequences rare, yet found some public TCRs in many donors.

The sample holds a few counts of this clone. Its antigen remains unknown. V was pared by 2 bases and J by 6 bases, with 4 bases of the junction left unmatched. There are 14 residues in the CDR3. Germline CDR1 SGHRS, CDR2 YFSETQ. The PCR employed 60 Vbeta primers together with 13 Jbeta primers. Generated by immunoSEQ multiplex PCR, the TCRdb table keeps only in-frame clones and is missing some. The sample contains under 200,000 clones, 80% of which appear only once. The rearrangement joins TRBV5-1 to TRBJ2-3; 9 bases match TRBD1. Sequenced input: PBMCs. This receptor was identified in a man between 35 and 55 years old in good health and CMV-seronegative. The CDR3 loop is CASSFDRGIDTQYF. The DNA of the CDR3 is TGCGCCAGCAGCTTCGACAGGGGGATCGATACGCAGTATTTT. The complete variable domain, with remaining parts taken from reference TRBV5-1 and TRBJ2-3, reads KAGVTQTPRYLIKTRGQQVTLSCSPISGHRSVSWYQQTPGQGLQFLFEYFSETQRNKGNFPGRFSGRQFSNSRSEMNVSTLELGDSALYLCASSFDRGIDTQYFGPGTRLTVL.